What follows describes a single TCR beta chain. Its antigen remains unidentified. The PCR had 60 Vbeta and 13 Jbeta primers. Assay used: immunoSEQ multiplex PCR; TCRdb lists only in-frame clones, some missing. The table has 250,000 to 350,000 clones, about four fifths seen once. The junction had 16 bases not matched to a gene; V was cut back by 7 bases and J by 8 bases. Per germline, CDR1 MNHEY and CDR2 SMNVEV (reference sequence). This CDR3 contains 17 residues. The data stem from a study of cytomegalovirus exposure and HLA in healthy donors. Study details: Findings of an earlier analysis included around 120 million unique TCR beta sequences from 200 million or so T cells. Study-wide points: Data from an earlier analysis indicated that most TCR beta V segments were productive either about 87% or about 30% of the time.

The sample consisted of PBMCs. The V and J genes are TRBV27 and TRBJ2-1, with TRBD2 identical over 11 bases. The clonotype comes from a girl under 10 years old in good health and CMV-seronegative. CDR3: CASTQHRVAGGQDEQFF. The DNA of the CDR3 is TGTGCCAGCACCCAACACAGGGTAGCGGGGGGGCAGGATGAGCAGTTCTTC.